Listed below are T cell receptor beta chains from one sample, sequenced in a study of blood T cell repertoires in COVID-19. Data came from immunoSEQ multiplex PCR; TCRdb stores just in-frame clones and leaves some out. This sample carries a few hundred thousand clones, roughly 90% of them seen once, and the ten largest clones take roughly 7%. The specimen was peripheral blood. Receptor source: a woman in her twenties or thirties with COVID-19, enrolled during active disease. Both conserved end residues are part of each CDR3. The D gene is left open where the match is weak. A clone size is listed for some rows: how often the clone was seen (once, few, many), or a class if it is expanded.

size	J	D	V	CDR3	DNA
-	TRBJ2-7	-	TRBV30	CAWTAGYEQYF	TGTGCCTGGACCGCCGGCTACGAGCAGTACTTC
-	TRBJ2-1	-	TRBV3-1/TRBV3-2	CASSQATGNEQFF	TGTGCCAGCAGCCAAGCGACAGGCAATGAGCAGTTCTTC
-	TRBJ2-1	-	TRBV6-5	CASSSNRNEQFF	TGTGCCAGCAGTTCGAACAGGAATGAGCAGTTCTTC
-	TRBJ2-5	-	TRBV3-1/TRBV3-2	CASSRLLETQYF	TGTGCCAGCAGCCGCTTACTGGAGACCCAGTACTTC
-	TRBJ1-4	TRBD1	TRBV27	CASSQGVELFF	TGTGCCAGCAGCCAGGGGGTGGAACTGTTTTTT
-	TRBJ1-5	-	TRBV5-6	CASSLGQNQPQHF	TGTGCCAGCAGCTTGGGACAGAATCAGCCCCAGCATTTT
once	TRBJ1-1	TRBD1	TRBV19	CASSLTPGQGLSEAFF	TGTGCCAGTAGTCTTACCCCGGGACAGGGTCTCTCTGAAGCTTTCTTT
-	TRBJ2-2	TRBD2	TRBV6-2/TRBV6-3	CASSRTSGYTGELFF	TGTGCCAGCAGCAGGACTAGCGGGTACACCGGGGAGCTGTTTTTT
-	TRBJ2-7	TRBD2	TRBV5-1	CASSRLAGYEQYF	TGCGCCAGCAGCCGACTAGCTGGCTACGAGCAGTACTTC
-	TRBJ1-6	-	TRBV15	CATSREKGSPLHF	TGTGCCACCAGCAGAGAGAAGGGGTCACCCCTCCACTTT
once	TRBJ2-2	-	TRBV18	CASSHNTGELFF	TGTGCCAGCTCCCATAACACCGGGGAGCTGTTTTTT
-	TRBJ1-2	TRBD1	TRBV10-3	CAITDRGSPRGYTF	TGTGCCATCACCGACAGGGGTTCACCTCGGGGCTACACCTTC
-	TRBJ2-7	TRBD2	TRBV6-5	CASSYSLAGEEQYF	TGTGCCAGCAGTTACTCGCTAGCGGGAGAAGAGCAGTACTTC
-	TRBJ2-2	TRBD1	TRBV10-2	CASSEQGYAGELFF	TGCGCCAGCAGCGAACAGGGGTACGCCGGGGAGCTGTTTTTT
once	TRBJ2-3	-	TRBV5-6	CASSLLSDSTDTQYF	TGTGCCAGCAGCTTGTTGTCAGATAGCACAGATACGCAGTATTTT
-	TRBJ2-1	TRBD2	TRBV10-1	CASSEFSGRNYNEQFF	TGCGCCAGCAGTGAGTTTAGCGGGAGGAATTACAATGAGCAGTTCTTC
-	TRBJ1-4	-	TRBV19	CATGSGQNNEKLFF	TGTGCCACAGGATCTGGACAGAATAATGAAAAACTGTTTTTT
-	TRBJ2-7	-	TRBV10-3	CAIMGPPVYEQYF	TGTGCCATCATGGGGCCCCCTGTCTACGAGCAGTACTTC
-	TRBJ2-3	-	TRBV28	CASSLDSPRNTQYF	TGTGCCAGCAGTTTAGACAGCCCGAGGAATACGCAGTATTTT
-	TRBJ2-7	TRBD2	TRBV19	CASSIFHGGGYEQYF	TGTGCCAGTAGTATATTCCACGGGGGGGGTTACGAGCAGTACTTC
-	TRBJ2-7	-	TRBV4-2	CASSQDEGGTYEQYF	TGTGCCAGCAGCCAAGATGAGGGGGGGACCTACGAGCAGTACTTC
-	TRBJ2-1	TRBD2	TRBV2	CASRRTSGTNEQFF	TGTGCCAGCAGGCGGACTAGCGGGACTAATGAGCAGTTCTTC
once	TRBJ2-2	-	TRBV24-1	CATSETTTGELFF	TGTGCCACCAGTGAGACTACCACCGGGGAGCTGTTTTTT
once	TRBJ2-2	TRBD2	TRBV28	CASILAGNTGELFF	TGTGCCAGCATTCTAGCGGGAAACACCGGGGAGCTGTTTTTT
-	TRBJ1-2	-	TRBV27	CASSQTSGYGYTF	TGTGCCAGCAGTCAGACCAGCGGCTATGGCTACACCTTC
-	TRBJ2-1	TRBD2	TRBV24-1	CATTSSTSGVYNEQFF	TGTGCCACCACCTCATCGACTAGCGGGGTTTACAATGAGCAGTTCTTC
-	TRBJ1-1	-	TRBV7-6	CASSWRRAENTEAFF	TGTGCCAGCAGCTGGAGGAGGGCCGAGAACACTGAAGCTTTCTTT
-	TRBJ2-3	-	TRBV9	CASSVSGGADTQYF	TGTGCCAGCAGCGTTAGCGGAGGGGCAGATACGCAGTATTTT
-	TRBJ2-2	TRBD1	TRBV10-3	CAISESVDRPGELFF	TGTGCCATCAGTGAGTCGGTGGACAGGCCCGGGGAGCTGTTTTTT
-	TRBJ2-7	-	TRBV11-1	CASSSDSYEQYF	TGTGCCAGCAGCTCGGACAGCTACGAGCAGTACTTC
-	TRBJ2-7	TRBD2	TRBV4-3	CASSRYQGGSYEQYF	TGCGCCAGCAGCCGCTACCAGGGAGGGTCCTACGAGCAGTACTTC
-	TRBJ2-7	TRBD2	TRBV6-5	CASSKPSGSLYEQYF	TGTGCCAGCTCCAAACCTAGCGGGAGTCTCTACGAGCAGTACTTC
-	TRBJ1-1	-	TRBV28	CASSIYGTLREAFF	TGTGCCAGCAGTATCTACGGGACACTCAGGGAAGCTTTCTTT
-	TRBJ2-3	-	TRBV30	CAWTKTSTDTQYF	TGTGCCTGGACTAAAACTAGCACAGATACGCAGTATTTT
-	TRBJ1-1	TRBD1	TRBV10-3	CAITETGEMNTEAFF	TGTGCCATCACCGAGACAGGGGAAATGAACACTGAAGCTTTCTTT
-	TRBJ1-2	TRBD1	TRBV5-1	CASSIGTGANYGYTF	TGCGCCAGCAGCATCGGGACAGGCGCTAACTATGGCTACACCTTC
-	TRBJ2-1	-	TRBV10-3	CAIMQVNEQFF	TGTGCCATCATGCAGGTAAATGAGCAGTTCTTC
-	TRBJ2-7	TRBD2	TRBV10-1	CANQREKDYEQYF	TGCGCCAATCAGCGGGAGAAGGACTACGAGCAGTACTTC
-	TRBJ1-1	TRBD1	TRBV18	CASSPDRANTEAFF	TGTGCCAGCTCGCCGGACAGGGCGAACACTGAAGCTTTCTTT
-	TRBJ1-2	-	TRBV11-2	CASSLVGRNYGYTF	TGTGCCAGCAGCTTAGTGGGCCGAAACTATGGCTACACCTTC
-	TRBJ2-3	TRBD1	TRBV10-1	CASSDNRGLPRMNF	TGCGCCAGCAGTGATAACAGGGGGCTCCCCCGCATGAATTTT
-	TRBJ1-4	TRBD1	TRBV7-9	CASSLVGQGATEGPEKLFF	TGTGCCAGCAGCTTAGTTGGGCAGGGGGCGACTGAGGGGCCCGAAAAACTGTTTTTT
-	TRBJ2-3	-	TRBV28	CASSRLILGGGGADTQYF	TGTGCCAGCAGCCGCCTAATTCTAGGTGGGGGAGGCGCAGATACGCAGTATTTT
-	TRBJ2-7	TRBD2	TRBV6-5	CASSRTSGYSYEQYF	TGTGCCAGCAGTCGGACTAGCGGGTATTCCTACGAGCAGTACTTC
-	TRBJ2-7	TRBD2	TRBV9	CASSKRLAGGPYEQYF	TGTGCCAGCAGCAAACGACTAGCGGGAGGGCCCTACGAGCAGTACTTC
-	TRBJ2-5	TRBD2	TRBV19	CASSMRGLAGQETQYF	TGTGCCAGTAGTATGCGTGGACTAGCGGGACAAGAGACCCAGTACTTC
-	TRBJ2-7	-	TRBV27	CASRPGAGVHEQYF	TGTGCCAGCAGACCCGGCGCAGGGGTCCACGAGCAGTACTTC
-	TRBJ2-7	TRBD1	TRBV18	CASSPSGGRYEQYF	TGTGCCAGCTCACCATCAGGGGGTAGGTACGAGCAGTACTTC
-	TRBJ2-1	-	TRBV10-3	CAISTSGGRPYNEQFF	TGTGCCATCAGTACCTCCGGAGGGAGGCCTTACAATGAGCAGTTCTTC
-	TRBJ2-5	-	TRBV6-5	CASSPPSAETQYF	TGTGCCAGCAGTCCTCCCAGCGCAGAGACCCAGTACTTC
-	TRBJ2-1	-	TRBV20-1	CSASIAVGGEQFF	TGCAGTGCTAGTATAGCGGTGGGGGGTGAGCAATTCTTC
-	TRBJ1-5	-	TRBV4-1	CASSQDTNQPQHF	TGCGCCAGCAGCCAGGACACAAATCAGCCCCAGCATTTT
-	TRBJ2-3	-	TRBV2	CASSGRKRPTDTQYF	TGTGCCAGCAGCGGTCGGAAGCGGCCCACAGATACGCAGTATTTT
-	TRBJ1-5	-	TRBV2	CASSGQVSNQPQHF	TGTGCCAGCAGTGGACAGGTCTCCAATCAGCCCCAGCATTTT
-	TRBJ1-5	TRBD1	TRBV19	CATNPGQGWDQPQHF	TGTGCCACCAACCCCGGACAGGGGTGGGATCAGCCCCAGCATTTT
-	TRBJ2-3	TRBD2	TRBV29-1	CSVSGLALDTQYF	TGCAGCGTTTCCGGACTAGCGTTAGATACGCAGTATTTT
-	TRBJ1-1	-	TRBV7-9	CASSLGGWAEAFF	TGTGCCAGCAGCTTAGGAGGTTGGGCTGAAGCTTTCTTT
-	TRBJ2-2	-	TRBV6-2/TRBV6-3	CASSYSQGTGELFF	TGTGCCAGCAGTTACTCCCAGGGAACCGGGGAGCTGTTTTTT
-	TRBJ2-7	TRBD1	TRBV7-9	CASRLTMRGQGNHEQYF	TGTGCCAGCAGACTTACGATGAGAGGACAGGGGAATCACGAGCAGTACTTC